This T cell receptor (beta chain) was observed in a study of OX40 agonist ivuxolimab in advanced cancers. Study-wide background: Those enrolled were 82.7% male, with a mean age of around 55 years and ages from about 20 to 85.

V lost 3 bases, J lost 3 bases, and 8 bases lay in between. The CDR3 covers 13 residues. Germline V lookup: CDR1 SQVTM, CDR2 ANQGSEA. Method: immunoSEQ multiplex PCR; TCRdb's copy keeps in-frame clones and lacks some. Of 30,000 to 40,000 clones listed, more than 65% are singletons. The sequencing used CD4+ or CD8+ T cells sorted from blood, collected in a trial of the OX40 agonist ivuxolimab. The origin of this receptor is an adult with an advanced solid tumor such as melanoma, head and neck, liver or kidney cancer. The rearrangement joins TRBV29-1 to TRBJ2-2, with a possible D match to TRBD1 (5 bases). The CDR3 loop reads CSVDRAHTGELFF. CDR3 in DNA: TGCAGCGTTGACAGGGCGCACACCGGGGAGCTGTTTTTT.